A selection of T cell receptor beta chains follows, all from one sample in a study of shared clonotypes between healthy human individuals. The repertoire was sequenced with immunoSEQ multiplex PCR; TCRdb's copy has only in-frame clones and lacks some. The sample has around 2.5 million clones, 80% to 95% seen once. The sequenced material came from naive CD4+ T cells from PBMCs. Receptors were obtained from a young man in good health. Some clones in this sample may be carry-over from other donors' samples. CDR3s leave out the opening cysteine and the closing phenylalanine or tryptophan.

J gene,V gene,CDR3 protein
TRBJ2-1,TRBV11-1,ASSQSSVGEQF
TRBJ2-1,TRBV29-1,SVEDKGNEQF
TRBJ2-7,TRBV30,AWSAGQGFYEQY
TRBJ1-2,TRBV30,AWSADRVYGYT
TRBJ2-1,TRBV7-2,ASSRGLAGGGEQF
TRBJ2-1,TRBV4-1,ASSHKNRDGNEQF
TRBJ1-5,TRBV10-3,AIRRQDANQPQH
TRBJ2-5,TRBV4-1,ASSQRPFETQY
TRBJ1-1,TRBV7-9,ASSLGQENAF
TRBJ2-7,TRBV6-1,ASSDPRGPYEQY
TRBJ2-2,TRBV28,ASLSSGTLWGELF
TRBJ1-4,TRBV7-9,ASSLVPEINEKLF
TRBJ2-2,TRBV30,AWRQAANTGELF
TRBJ1-6,TRBV4-1,ASSQARSPLH
TRBJ1-2,TRBV30,AWSVSTGRNYGYT
TRBJ1-2,TRBV9,ASSAIGDGYT
TRBJ2-1,TRBV7-2,ASSLGASGVSSYNEQF
TRBJ2-3,TRBV2,ASSPGTTPLGTQY
TRBJ2-2,TRBV6-5,ASMGRRNTGELF
TRBJ1-1,TRBV7-2,ASSAPGQENTEAF
TRBJ2-1,TRBV4-1,ASSQDGGGTYNEQF
TRBJ1-3,TRBV11-2,ASSRAGLNSGNTIY
TRBJ2-7,TRBV28,ASSHALKSSYEQY
TRBJ1-4,TRBV7-9,ASSHRDRVTEKLF
TRBJ2-1,TRBV4-1,ASSHFAGGANEQF
TRBJ1-5,TRBV30,AWTDRRSHQPQH
TRBJ1-4,TRBV2,ASSRGQANEKLF
TRBJ1-2,TRBV5-6,ASSLGTGRRYGYT
TRBJ2-7,TRBV29-1,SGGTATYEQY
TRBJ1-5,TRBV27,ASRPGPARNQPQH
NA,TRBV29-1,SVELWELTTYEQY
TRBJ2-3,TRBV11-3,ASSLSKLAGITDTQY
TRBJ2-7,TRBV6-4,ASSTTGPNHEQY
TRBJ2-6,TRBV5-6,ASRPFDRAGANVLT
TRBJ2-7,TRBV7-2,ASSRNPGLLAYEQY
TRBJ2-7,TRBV7-2,ASSLTYPSEQY
TRBJ1-1,TRBV7-6,ASSLATAF
TRBJ2-7,TRBV5-1,ASSLDRAAYEQY
TRBJ1-1,TRBV29-1,SVIGRGQGRRMAEAF
TRBJ1-2,TRBV5-1,ASSLGAAGGLGYT